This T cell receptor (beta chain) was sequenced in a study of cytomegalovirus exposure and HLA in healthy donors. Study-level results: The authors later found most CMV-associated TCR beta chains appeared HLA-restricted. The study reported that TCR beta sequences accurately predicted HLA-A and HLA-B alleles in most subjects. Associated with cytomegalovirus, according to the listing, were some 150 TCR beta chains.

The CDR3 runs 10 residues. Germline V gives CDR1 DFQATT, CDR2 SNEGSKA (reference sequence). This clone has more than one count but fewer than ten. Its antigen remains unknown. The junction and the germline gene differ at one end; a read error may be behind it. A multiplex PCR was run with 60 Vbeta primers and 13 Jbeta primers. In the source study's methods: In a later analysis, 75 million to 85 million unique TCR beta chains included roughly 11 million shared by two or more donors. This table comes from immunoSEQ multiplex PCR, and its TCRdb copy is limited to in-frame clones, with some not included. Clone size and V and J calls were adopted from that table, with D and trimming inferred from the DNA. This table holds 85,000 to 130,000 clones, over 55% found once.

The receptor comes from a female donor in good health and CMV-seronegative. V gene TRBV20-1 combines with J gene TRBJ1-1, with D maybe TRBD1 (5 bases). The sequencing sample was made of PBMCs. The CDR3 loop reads CSAREWGVVF. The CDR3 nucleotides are TGCAGTGCTAGAGAGTGGGGGGTAGTCTTT.